A single T cell receptor (beta chain) is shown here with its context. Its antigen is not identified. The record originates from a study of shared clonotypes between healthy human individuals. Study-wide points: What naive subsets generally showed was a larger estimated richness than memory subsets showed.

V was shortened by 5 bases and J by 4 bases, with 14 bases between the two germline ends. Per germline, CDR1 SGHVS and CDR2 FNYEAQ. This CDR3 spans 14 amino acids. The study ran the assay at deep level. The protocol was immunoSEQ multiplex PCR, while the TCRdb copy is restricted to in-frame clones and leaves out a portion. The sample lists hundreds of thousands of clones; 95% to 96% were seen once. Naive CD8 populations comprised CD45RO-negative cells positively selected for CCR7, excluding terminally differentiated effector memory CD45RA+ cells. Every donor, a Caucasian adult, lived in Nashville, Tennessee.

The origin of this receptor is a woman in her 30s in good health. J is TRBJ1-1 and V is TRBV7-6; a possible D gene is TRBD1 (6 bases). Specimen: naive CD8+ T cells sorted from blood. The CDR3 DNA is TGTGCCAGCAGCCACTATACAGGGTCCACTGAAGCTTTCTTT. It specifies CASSHYTGSTEAFF.